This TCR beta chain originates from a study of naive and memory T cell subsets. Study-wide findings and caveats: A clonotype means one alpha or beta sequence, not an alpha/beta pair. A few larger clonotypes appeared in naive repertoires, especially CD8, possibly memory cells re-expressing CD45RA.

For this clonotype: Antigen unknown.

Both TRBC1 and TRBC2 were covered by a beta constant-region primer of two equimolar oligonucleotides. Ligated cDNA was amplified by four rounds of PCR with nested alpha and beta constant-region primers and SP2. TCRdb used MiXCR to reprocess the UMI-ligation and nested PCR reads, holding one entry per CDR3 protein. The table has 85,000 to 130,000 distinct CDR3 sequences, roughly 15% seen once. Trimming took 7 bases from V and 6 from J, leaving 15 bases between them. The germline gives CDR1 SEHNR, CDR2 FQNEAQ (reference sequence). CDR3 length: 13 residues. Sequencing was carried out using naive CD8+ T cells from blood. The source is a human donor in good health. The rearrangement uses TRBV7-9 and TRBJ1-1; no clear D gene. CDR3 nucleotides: TGTGCCAGCACCTCCGGGGTCGTACCTGAAGCTTTCTTT. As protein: CASTSGVVPEAFF.